The clone carrying this TCR beta chain was seen repeatedly, ten times or more. Its antigen is still unknown. Trimming removed 8 bases from V and 5 bases from J, with 15 bases in between. This CDR3 spans 13 amino acids. CDR1 is SGHVS, CDR2 FQNEAQ, per germline. TCRdb passed the 5' RACE reads through MiXCR, listing each CDR3 protein once. The sample records about 160,000 distinct CDR3 sequences, more than 5.5% being singletons. The record originates from a study of T cells after yellow fever vaccination. Regarding the study as a whole: Weaker, the secondary response peaked sooner, at day 5 versus 15. It was a small share of clonotypes that appeared in both CD4 and CD8 compartments.

This receptor was obtained from a man aged 18 to 30 who received the YFV17D yellow fever vaccine. The chain links TRBV7-8 to TRBJ1-1, with D possibly TRBD1 on 6 matching bases. Source: CD4+ T cells sorted from PBMCs, taken around 5 days after the first yellow fever vaccination. The CDR3 loop reads CASLPGGWTEAFF. Here the CDR3 DNA reads TGTGCCAGCCTCCCCGGGGGCTGGACTGAAGCTTTCTTT.